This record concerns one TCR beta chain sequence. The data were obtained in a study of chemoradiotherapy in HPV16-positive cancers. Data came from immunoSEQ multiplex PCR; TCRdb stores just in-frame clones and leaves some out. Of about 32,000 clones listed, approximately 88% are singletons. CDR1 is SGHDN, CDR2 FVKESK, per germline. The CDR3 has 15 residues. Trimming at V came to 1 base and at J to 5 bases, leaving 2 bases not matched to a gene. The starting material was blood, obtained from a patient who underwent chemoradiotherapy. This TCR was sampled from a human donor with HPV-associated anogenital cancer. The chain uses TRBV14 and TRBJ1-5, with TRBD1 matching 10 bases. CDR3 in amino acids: CASSQVTGGYQPQHF. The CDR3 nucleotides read TGTGCCAGCAGCCAAGTGACAGGGGGCTATCAGCCCCAGCATTTT. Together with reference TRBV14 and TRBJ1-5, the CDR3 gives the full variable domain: EAGVTQFPSHSVIEKGQTVTLRCDPISGHDNLYWYRRVMGKEIKFLLHFVKESKQDESGMPNNRFLAERTGGTYSTLKVQPAELEDSGVYFCASSQVTGGYQPQHFGDGTRLSIL.